The 27 T cell receptor beta chains given below trace back to one sample, sequenced in a study of OX40 agonist ivuxolimab in advanced cancers. Sequencing used immunoSEQ multiplex PCR; TCRdb keeps in-frame clones, though not all of them. The table records tens of thousands of clones, 84% of them present only once. The specimen comprised CD4+ or CD8+ T cells sorted from blood, sampled in a trial of the OX40 agonist ivuxolimab. The receptors come from an adult with an advanced solid tumor such as melanoma, head and neck, liver or kidney cancer.

This clone turned up a few times. At the DNA level, this CDR3 is encoded by other sequences in the same sample as well. This chain uses TRBV7-3 with TRBJ1-3; 9 bases fit TRBD1. V was clipped by 3 bases and J by 0 bases; unmatched bases: 3. The CDR3 extends over 16 amino acids. CDR1 SGHTA and CDR2 FQGTGA come from the germline V gene. The CDR3 DNA follows: TGTGCCAGCAGCTTGACAGGGGGGAACTCTGGAAACACCATATATTTT. This codes for CASSLTGGNSGNTIYF. Complete variable domain (other parts from reference TRBV7-3 and TRBJ1-3): GAGVSQTPSNKVTEKGKYVELRCDPISGHTALYWYRQSLGQGPEFLIYFQGTGAADDSGLPNDRFFAVRPEGSVSTLKIQRTERGDSAVYLCASSLTGGNSGNTIYFGEGSWLTVV.

V and J are TRBV5-4 and TRBJ2-5; the D call may be TRBD1 or TRBD2 (5 bases each). The CDR3 contains 15 residues. CDR1 and CDR2 (germline): SGHNT, YYREEE (reference sequence). Trimming removed 4 bases from V and 4 bases from J, with 17 bases in between. This CDR3 reads CASSLRLGDGETQYF. As DNA, the CDR3 is TGTGCCAGCAGCCTCCGATTGGGGGACGGAGAGACCCAGTACTTC.

The chain is built from TRBV11-2 and TRBJ1-6, with D maybe TRBD1 (6 bases). The V and J ends lost 3 bases and 5 bases respectively, with 11 bases between them. The CDR3 is made up of 15 amino acids. The germline CDR1 and CDR2 sequences are SGHAT and FQNNGV. The CDR3 protein is CASSFTGQDNSPLHF. The DNA for the CDR3 is TGTGCCAGCAGCTTCACGGGACAAGATAATTCACCCCTCCACTTT.

J is TRBJ2-7 and V is TRBV6-1; perhaps TRBD1 as D (6 bases). The CDR3 extends over 15 amino acids. V dropped 3 bases and J dropped 5 bases, with 17 bases sitting between them. Per the germline V gene, CDR1 is MNHNS and CDR2 is SASEGT. Here the CDR3 DNA reads TGTGCCAGCAGTGAGGGCGACAGGAAAAGGCACGAGCAGTACTTC. Its protein is CASSEGDRKRHEQYF.

The J gene is TRBJ2-2, the V gene TRBV29-1, with D possibly being TRBD2 (7 bases). The CDR3 runs 13 residues. The V end lost 4 bases, the J end lost 6 bases, and 12 bases lay between the germline ends. CDR1 and CDR2 (germline): SQVTM, ANQGSEA. The CDR3 is CSVAQGRAGELFF. CDR3 in DNA: TGCAGCGTTGCTCAGGGGAGGGCCGGGGAGCTGTTTTTT.

This chain joins TRBV11-2 and TRBJ2-1; the match to TRBD2 covers 7 bases. With 5 bases clipped from V and 8 bases from J, the junction kept 6 bases outside the gene matches. The germline V gene has CDR1 SGHAT and CDR2 FQNNGV. This CDR3 is 13 amino acids long. CDR3 in DNA: TGTGCCAGCAGCGTCTGGGGGGGGGATGAGCAGTTCTTC. Translation: CASSVWGGDEQFF.

CDR3 bases: TGTGCCAGTAGTATAATGAGGGCCAGTAATGAAAAACTGTTTTTT. This sequence encodes CASSIMRASNEKLFF. The chain couples TRBV19 to TRBJ1-4; D is ambiguous. CDR1 LNHDA and CDR2 SQIVND come from the germline V gene (reference sequence). The CDR3 loop spans 15 amino acids. V gave up 2 bases and J gave up 4 bases, with 11 bases separating them. Supplemented by reference TRBV19 and TRBJ1-4, the full variable domain reads DGGITQSPKYLFRKEGQNVTLSCEQNLNHDAMYWYRQDPGQGLRLIYYSQIVNDFQKGDIAEGYSVSREKKESFPLTVTSAQKNPTAFYLCASSIMRASNEKLFFGSGTQLSVL.

This clone has only one observation. The V call is TRBV4-3, the J call TRBJ1-2; no clear D gene. From germline, CDR1 is LGHNA and CDR2 YSLEER. The CDR3 covers 14 residues. V dropped 1 base and J dropped 5 bases, with 11 bases sitting between them. For the CDR3, the DNA is TGCGCCAGCAGCCAAGTTGCAGGAGCTTATGGCTACACCTTC. Translating it yields CASSQVAGAYGYTF.

The J gene is TRBJ1-2, the V gene TRBV30; a weak D match, TRBD1 (5 bases). The length of the CDR3 is 11 residues. Germline V lookup: CDR1 GTSNPN, CDR2 SVGIG (reference sequence). V lost 3 bases and J lost 7, with 9 bases in between. CDR3: CAWSQGSGYTF. The CDR3 DNA follows: TGTGCCTGGAGCCAGGGAAGTGGCTACACCTTC.

The chain carries TRBV9 and TRBJ2-3; D gene uncertain. Trimming pared 0 bases from V and 1 base from J, leaving 18 bases between. This CDR3 is 18 amino acids long. The germline CDR1 and CDR2 sequences are SGDLS and YYNGEE. CDR3: CASSVGIVGGQGTDTQYF. The CDR3 coding sequence is TGTGCCAGCAGCGTAGGGATCGTCGGCGGCCAGGGCACAGATACGCAGTATTTT. Supplemented by reference TRBV9 and TRBJ2-3, the full variable domain reads DSGVTQTPKHLITATGQRVTLRCSPRSGDLSVYWYQQSLDQGLQFLIQYYNGEERAKGNILERFSAQQFPDLHSELNLSSLELGDSALYFCASSVGIVGGQGTDTQYFGPGTRLTVL.

The rearrangement joins TRBV10-2 to TRBJ1-1; 7 positions agree with TRBD1. Per germline, CDR1 WSHSY and CDR2 SAAADI. The CDR3 is 15 residues long. The V gene end was trimmed by 4 bases and the J gene end by 1 base; junction bases not matched to a gene: 6. CDR3 residues: CASSGSGGWNTEAFF. Written as DNA, the CDR3 is TGCGCCAGCAGTGGATCAGGGGGATGGAACACTGAAGCTTTCTTT.

The chain couples TRBV6-5 to TRBJ1-6; no clear D gene. V was clipped by 0 bases and J by 5 bases, with 5 bases between them. Germline-derived CDR1 and CDR2 are MNHEY and SVGAGI. The CDR3 runs 14 residues. CDR3 amino acids: CASSYSPDNSPLHF. The CDR3 bases are TGTGCCAGCAGTTACTCGCCAGATAATTCACCCCTCCACTTT.

V and J are TRBV2 and TRBJ2-4; 10 bases are a match to TRBD1. Germline-derived CDR1 and CDR2 are SNHLY and FYNNEI. The CDR3 totals 15 residues. V shed 5 bases and J 5 bases; nucleotides not matched to a gene: 6. CDR3 coding DNA: TGTGCCAGCAGTTACCTGGGACAGGGGCAAAACATTCAGTACTTC. Protein sequence: CASSYLGQGQNIQYF.

The V call is TRBV7-2, the J call TRBJ2-3; D is uncertain. Germline V gene sequence: CDR1 SGHTA, CDR2 FQGNSA. The CDR3 totals 14 residues. The V gene lost 3 bases and the J gene lost 2 bases, with 9 bases spanning the gap. The CDR3 protein is CASSFTPSTDTQYF. The DNA for the CDR3 is TGTGCCAGCAGCTTTACACCGTCCACAGATACGCAGTATTTT.

V is TRBV7-2 and J is TRBJ1-2; 7 bases match TRBD1. Germline V gene sequence: CDR1 SGHTA, CDR2 FQGNSA. J gave up 6 bases and V 5 bases, and 6 bases lay outside the gene matches. The CDR3 length is 13 residues. The CDR3 bases are TGTGCCAGCAGCCCGACAGGGAGGAATGGCTACACCTTC. Residues: CASSPTGRNGYTF.

This clone turned up a few times. This chain uses TRBV7-3 with TRBJ2-3; TRBD1 matches 12 bases. This CDR3 has 16 amino acids. The V segment lost 5 bases and the J segment 7 bases; nucleotides outside the gene matches: 10. CDR1 is SGHTA, CDR2 FQGTGA, per germline. The CDR3 nucleotides are TGTGCCAGCAGCGTACCGGGACAGGGGGCAGGGAATACGCAGTATTTT. It codes for CASSVPGQGAGNTQYF.

The chain carries TRBV29-1 and TRBJ2-5, with 8 positions matching TRBD1. Germline loops: CDR1 SQVTM, CDR2 ANQGSEA. This CDR3 region has 12 residues. Germline trimming cut 5 bases from V and 3 bases from J; bases unmatched to any gene: 2. This chain's CDR3 is CSVLTGEETQYF. For the CDR3, the DNA is TGCAGCGTTTTGACAGGGGAAGAGACCCAGTACTTC.

The chain recombines TRBV27 with TRBJ2-5, with 10 bases matching TRBD2. The germline V gene has CDR1 MNHEY and CDR2 SMNVEV (reference sequence). J was trimmed by 2 bases and V by 10 bases; bases with no gene match: 4. This CDR3 contains 13 residues. DNA for the CDR3: TGTGCCACAGCGGGGGGGTCACAAGAGACCCAGTACTTC. Residues: CATAGGSQETQYF.

The V call is TRBV5-4, the J call TRBJ1-2; a weak D match, TRBD1 (5 bases). The CDR3 is 15 residues long. With 3 bases removed from V and 3 bases from J, the gap between germline ends came to 15 bases. The germline CDR1 and CDR2 sequences are SGHNT and YYREEE (reference sequence). CDR3 region: CASSSDNSFDYGYTF. CDR3 DNA sequence: TGTGCCAGCAGCTCGGACAACTCCTTTGACTATGGCTACACCTTC.

This clone was observed a single time. One end of the junction fails to match germline, which may point to a read error. The rearrangement uses TRBV5-5 and TRBJ2-1; 7 nucleotides align to TRBD2. The CDR3 totals 15 residues. CDR1 and CDR2 from the germline V gene are SGHKS and YYEKEE (reference sequence). In nucleotides, the CDR3 is TGTGCCACCAGCGGGGACGACAAAATCGGGAATGAGCAGTTCTTC. It translates to CATSGDDKIGNEQFF.

The chain links TRBV7-2 to TRBJ1-5; no clear D. This CDR3 has 13 amino acids. Germline V gene data show CDR1 as SGHTA and CDR2 as FQGNSA. V lost 3 bases and J lost 7, with 10 bases in between. Written as DNA, the CDR3 is TGTGCCAGCAGCTTCGCTCAAGAGCAGCCCCAGCATTTT. The encoded protein is CASSFAQEQPQHF.

The gene calls are TRBV19 and TRBJ1-3, with a possible D match to TRBD1 (5 bases). This CDR3 is 14 amino acids long. Germline V gene data show CDR1 as LNHDA and CDR2 as SQIVND (reference sequence). With 7 bases removed from V and 1 base from J, the gap between germline ends came to 11 bases. CDR3 protein: CASTHRTSGNTIYF. In DNA form, the CDR3 reads TGTGCCAGTACCCACCGGACATCTGGAAACACCATATATTTT.

This chain uses TRBV7-2 with TRBJ2-1, with 9 bases lining up with TRBD2. Germline CDR1 SGHTA, CDR2 FQGNSA. Trimming cost V 1 base and J 3 bases; bases outside gene matches: 7. The CDR3 runs 17 residues. CDR3 sequence (DNA): TGTGCCAGCAGCTTAGAGGGCGGGGGGGAACTCTACAATGAGCAGTTCTTC. This sequence encodes CASSLEGGGELYNEQFF.

V and J are TRBV11-3 and TRBJ2-7; 11 bases map to TRBD2. J gave up 4 bases and V 5 bases, and 4 bases lay outside the gene matches. This CDR3 spans 14 amino acids. Germline V lookup: CDR1 SGHNT, CDR2 YENEEA. CDR3 sequence: CASSLRTSGYEQYF. The CDR3 DNA reads as TGTGCCAGCAGCCTACGGACTAGCGGGTACGAGCAGTACTTC.

V gene TRBV29-1 combines with J gene TRBJ1-4; unclear D gene. V lost 6 bases, J lost 5 bases, and 13 bases lay in between. CDR3 length: 13 amino acids. Germline values: CDR1 SQVTM, CDR2 ANQGSEA. The CDR3 is CSVLGRVNEKLFF. DNA of the CDR3: TGCAGCGTCCTGGGCCGCGTGAATGAAAAACTGTTTTTT.

The chain has TRBV9 and TRBJ2-7; possibly TRBD2 for D (6 bases). Deletions cut 0 bases from V and 6 bases from J, with 16 bases between. The CDR3 loop spans 15 amino acids. The germline CDR1 and CDR2 sequences are SGDLS and YYNGEE. The CDR3 DNA follows: TGTGCCAGCAGCGTAGATCACGGGGGTGGAGGCGAGCAGTACTTC. This encodes CASSVDHGGGGEQYF.

Of note for this clone: Other nucleotide sequences in the sample specify the same CDR3. The chain combines TRBV19 with TRBJ2-1, with 10 nucleotides matching TRBD2. This CDR3 is built from 14 residues. Germline V gene sequence: CDR1 LNHDA, CDR2 SQIVND (reference sequence). With 3 bases clipped from V and 8 bases from J, the junction kept 4 bases outside the gene matches. The CDR3, as DNA: TGTGCCAGTAGTATCAGCGGGGGGGCCCATGAGCAGTTCTTC. This gives the protein CASSISGGAHEQFF.